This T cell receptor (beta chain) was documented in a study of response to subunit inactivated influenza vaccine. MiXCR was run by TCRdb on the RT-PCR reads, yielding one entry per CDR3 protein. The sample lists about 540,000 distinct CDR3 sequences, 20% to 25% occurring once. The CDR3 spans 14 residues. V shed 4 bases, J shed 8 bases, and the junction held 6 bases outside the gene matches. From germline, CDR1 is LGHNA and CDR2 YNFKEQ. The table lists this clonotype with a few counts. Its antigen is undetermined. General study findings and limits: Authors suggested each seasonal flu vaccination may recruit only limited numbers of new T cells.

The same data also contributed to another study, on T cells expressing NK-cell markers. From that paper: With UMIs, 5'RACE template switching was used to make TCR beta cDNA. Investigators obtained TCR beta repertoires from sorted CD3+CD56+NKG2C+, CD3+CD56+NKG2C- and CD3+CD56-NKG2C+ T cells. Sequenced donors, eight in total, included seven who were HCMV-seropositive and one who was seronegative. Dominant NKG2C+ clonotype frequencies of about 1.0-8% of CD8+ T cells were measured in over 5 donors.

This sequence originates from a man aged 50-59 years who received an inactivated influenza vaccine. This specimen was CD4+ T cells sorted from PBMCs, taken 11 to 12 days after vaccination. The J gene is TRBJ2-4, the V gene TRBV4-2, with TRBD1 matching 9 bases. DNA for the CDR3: TGTGCCAGCAGCCCTGGGACAGGGAGGTACATTCAGTACTTC. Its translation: CASSPGTGRYIQYF.